This TCR beta chain was captured by sequencing in a study of CD8+ T cells in alopecia areata. Extraction and reverse transcription of RNA yielded cDNA as the sequencing template. The data were produced by immunoSEQ multiplex PCR, yet TCRdb's version contains in-frame clones alone and is incomplete. In the table there are approximately 280,000 clones, more than 45% of which are singletons. This clone came up a few times. Germline CDR1 is MGHRA and CDR2 is YSYEKL. This CDR3 is built from 14 residues. V dropped 1 base and J dropped 7 bases, with 13 bases sitting between them. Treatment described: oral pan-JAK inhibitor, 5-10 mg twice daily. Peripheral blood and lesional scalp punch biopsies were taken from alopecia areata patients.

The material was CD4+ T cells sorted from blood, obtained at week 24, from a patient treated with tofacitinib. This chain joins TRBV4-1 and TRBJ1-2; a weak D match, TRBD1 (6 bases). The receptor was derived from a human donor with alopecia areata. The CDR3 region has the DNA TGCGCCAGCAGCCAAGTGGGTAAAGGGGGTGGCTACACCTTC. It encodes CASSQVGKGGGYTF.